This TCR beta chain was found in a study of T cell responses to AZD1222 COVID-19 vaccine. For the study at large: Pooled in the analysis were second doses at about 4 or about 12 weeks. Overall study results and limits: There were repertoire samples only from the period after the peak T cell response. Donors were mostly white British, more females; clonal diversity possibly underestimated.

Turning to this clone: Its cognate antigen is unknown.

Germline CDR1 and CDR2: LNHDA and SQIVND (reference sequence). The CDR3 length is 14 residues. Trimming removed 7 bases at V and 1 base at J, with 11 bases between. The assay was immunoSEQ multiplex PCR, and TCRdb's table has in-frame clones only and misses some. The sample contains over 100,000 clones, roughly nine tenths of which appear only once. Sequencing used peripheral blood, obtained on day 0 of AZD1222 vaccination. This clonotype was sampled from an adult in good health. The J gene is TRBJ1-5, the V gene TRBV19; D perhaps matches TRBD1 (6 bases). The DNA of the CDR3 is TGTGCCAGTACGGGGGCGAGGAGCAATCAGCCCCAGCATTTT. Protein sequence: CASTGARSNQPQHF.